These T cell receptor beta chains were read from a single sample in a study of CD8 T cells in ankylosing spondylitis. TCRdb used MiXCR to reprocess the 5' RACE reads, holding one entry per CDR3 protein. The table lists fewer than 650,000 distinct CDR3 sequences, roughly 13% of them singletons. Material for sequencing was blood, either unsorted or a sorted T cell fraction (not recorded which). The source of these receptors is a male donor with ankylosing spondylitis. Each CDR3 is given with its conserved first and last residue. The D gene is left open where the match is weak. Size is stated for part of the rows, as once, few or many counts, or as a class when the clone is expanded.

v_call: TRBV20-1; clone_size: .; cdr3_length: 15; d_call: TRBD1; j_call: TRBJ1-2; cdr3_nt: TGCAGTGCTATAAACCGGGACAGGGGGGAGTATGGCTACACCTTC; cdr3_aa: CSAINRDRGEYGYTF
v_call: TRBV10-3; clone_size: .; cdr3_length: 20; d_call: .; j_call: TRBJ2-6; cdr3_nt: TGTGCCATCCGAGCCGACGGGGCAGCCTACTACCCCTCTGGGGCCAACGTCCTGACTTTC; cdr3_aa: CAIRADGAAYYPSGANVLTF
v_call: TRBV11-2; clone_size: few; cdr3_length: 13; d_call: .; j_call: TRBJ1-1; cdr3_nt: TGTGCCAGCAGCGGAAGGGGGATCACTGAAGCTTTCTTT; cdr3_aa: CASSGRGITEAFF
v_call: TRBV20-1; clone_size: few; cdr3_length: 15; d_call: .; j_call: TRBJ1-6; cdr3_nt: TGCAGTGCTAGAGATCGGGGCAGGGGAAGATCACCCCTCCACTTT; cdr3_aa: CSARDRGRGRSPLHF
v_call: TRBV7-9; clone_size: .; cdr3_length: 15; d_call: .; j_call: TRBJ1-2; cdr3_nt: TGTGCCAGCAGCTTAATCGGGGCATGGGGGCGAGGCTACACCTTC; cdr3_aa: CASSLIGAWGRGYTF
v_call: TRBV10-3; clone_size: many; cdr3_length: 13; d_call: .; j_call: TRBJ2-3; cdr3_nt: TGTGCCATCAGTGAGTCGTATACAGATACGCAGTATTTT; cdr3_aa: CAISESYTDTQYF
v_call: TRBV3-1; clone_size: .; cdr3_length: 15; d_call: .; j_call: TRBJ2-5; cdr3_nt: TGTGCCAGCAGCGGCCAGCGGGTTTACCAAGAGACCCAGTACTTC; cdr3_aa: CASSGQRVYQETQYF
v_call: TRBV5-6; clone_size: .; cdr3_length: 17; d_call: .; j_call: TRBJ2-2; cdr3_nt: TGTGCCAGCAGCCCGCAGGGGAGGGAGGGACGGACCGGGGAGCTGTTTTTT; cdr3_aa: CASSPQGREGRTGELFF
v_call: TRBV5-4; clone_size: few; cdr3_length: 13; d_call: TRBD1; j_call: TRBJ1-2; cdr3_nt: TGTGCCAGCAGCCAGGGACAGGGAAGCGGCTACACCTTC; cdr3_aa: CASSQGQGSGYTF
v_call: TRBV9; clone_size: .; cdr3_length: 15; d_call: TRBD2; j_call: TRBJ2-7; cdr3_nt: TGTGCCAGCAGCGCCTTTAGCGGGAGGGGGAACGAGCAGTACTTC; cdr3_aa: CASSAFSGRGNEQYF
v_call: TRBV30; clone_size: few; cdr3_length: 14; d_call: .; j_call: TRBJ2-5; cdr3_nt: TGTGCCTGGAGTGACGGAAGCTTGAAAGAGACCCAGTACTTC; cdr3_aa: CAWSDGSLKETQYF
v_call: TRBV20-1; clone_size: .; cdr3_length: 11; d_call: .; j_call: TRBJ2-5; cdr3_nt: TGCAGTGCTCCCCTTGGGGAGACCCAGTACTTC; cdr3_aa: CSAPLGETQYF
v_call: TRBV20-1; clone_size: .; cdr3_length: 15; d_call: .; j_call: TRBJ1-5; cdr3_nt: TGCAGTGCTAGAGGAGGGGGTCTACGCAATCAGCCCCAGCATTTT; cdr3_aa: CSARGGGLRNQPQHF
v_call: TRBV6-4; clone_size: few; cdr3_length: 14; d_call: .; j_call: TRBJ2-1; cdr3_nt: TGTGCCAGCAGTGAATTAGCGGCGTCCAACGCGCAGTTCTTC; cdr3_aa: CASSELAASNAQFF
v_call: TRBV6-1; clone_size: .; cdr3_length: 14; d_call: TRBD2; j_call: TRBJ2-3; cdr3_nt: TGTGCCAGCCAGCGGGAGGGGAGCACAGATACGCAGTATTTT; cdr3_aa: CASQREGSTDTQYF
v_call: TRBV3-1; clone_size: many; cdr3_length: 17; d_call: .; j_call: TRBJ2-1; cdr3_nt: TGTGCCAGCAGCCAAGTTGCTAGCGCCCGCCCCTACAATGAGCAGTTCTTC; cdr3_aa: CASSQVASARPYNEQFF
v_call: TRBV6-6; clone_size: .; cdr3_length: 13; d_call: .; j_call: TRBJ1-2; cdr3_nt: TGTGCCAGCAGTTACTCAGCCGGGGATGGCTACACCTTC; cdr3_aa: CASSYSAGDGYTF
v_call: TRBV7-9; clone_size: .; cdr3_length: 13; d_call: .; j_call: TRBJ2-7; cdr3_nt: TGTGCCAGCAGTCTGGAGGTGAACTACGAGCAGTACTTC; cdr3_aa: CASSLEVNYEQYF
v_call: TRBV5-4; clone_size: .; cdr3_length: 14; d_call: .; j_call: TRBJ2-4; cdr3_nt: TGTGCCAGCAGCTTAGGAACAGCCAAAAACATTCAGTACTTC; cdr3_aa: CASSLGTAKNIQYF
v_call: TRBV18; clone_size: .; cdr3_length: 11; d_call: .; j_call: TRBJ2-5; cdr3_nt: TGTGCCAGCAGAGCCCAAGAGACCCAGTACTTC; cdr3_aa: CASRAQETQYF
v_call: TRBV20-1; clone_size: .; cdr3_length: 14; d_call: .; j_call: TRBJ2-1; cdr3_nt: TGCAGTGCTGTTACAGGAGAGCTATACAATGAGCAGTTCTTC; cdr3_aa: CSAVTGELYNEQFF
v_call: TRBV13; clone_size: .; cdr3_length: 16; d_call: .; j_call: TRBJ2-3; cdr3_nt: TGTGCCAGCAGCTCCCGGGACCGGAATATTTTGGATACGCAGTATTTT; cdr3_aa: CASSSRDRNILDTQYF
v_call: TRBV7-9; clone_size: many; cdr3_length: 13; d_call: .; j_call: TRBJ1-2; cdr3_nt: TGCGCCAGCAGCTTGGGACCTAACTATGGCTACACCTTC; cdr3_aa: CASSLGPNYGYTF
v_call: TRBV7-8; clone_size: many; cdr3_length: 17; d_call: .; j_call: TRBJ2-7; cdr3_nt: TGTGCCAGCAGCTTAGCATCGGTTTCTCAGAGCCCCTACGAGCAGTACTTC; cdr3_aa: CASSLASVSQSPYEQYF
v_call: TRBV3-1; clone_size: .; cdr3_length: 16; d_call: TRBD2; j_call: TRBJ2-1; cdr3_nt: TGTGCCAGCAGCTCGTCGACTAGCGGGAGGGTAAATGAGCAGTTCTTC; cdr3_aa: CASSSSTSGRVNEQFF
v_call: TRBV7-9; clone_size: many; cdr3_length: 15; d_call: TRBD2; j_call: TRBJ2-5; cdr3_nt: TGTGCCAGCAGCTCCACACTAGCGTACCAAGAGACCCAGTACTTC; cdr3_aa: CASSSTLAYQETQYF
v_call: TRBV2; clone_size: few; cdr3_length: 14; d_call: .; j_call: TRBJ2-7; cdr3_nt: TGTGCCAGCAGTGATGGACCCCCTTCCTACGAGCAGTACTTC; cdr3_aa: CASSDGPPSYEQYF
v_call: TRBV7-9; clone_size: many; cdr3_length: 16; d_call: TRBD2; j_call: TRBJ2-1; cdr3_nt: TGTGCCAGCAGCGACCCAACTAGCGGGAGGATTAATGAGCAGTTCTTC; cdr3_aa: CASSDPTSGRINEQFF
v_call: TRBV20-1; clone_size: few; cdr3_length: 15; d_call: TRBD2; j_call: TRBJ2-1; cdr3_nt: TGCAGTGCTAGACCGGGGGGGGGGACGGACAATGAGCAGTTCTTC; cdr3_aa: CSARPGGGTDNEQFF
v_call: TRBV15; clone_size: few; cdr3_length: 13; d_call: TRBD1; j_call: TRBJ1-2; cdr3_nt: TGTGCCACCAGCAGGGGACAGGTCTATGGCTACACCTTC; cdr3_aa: CATSRGQVYGYTF
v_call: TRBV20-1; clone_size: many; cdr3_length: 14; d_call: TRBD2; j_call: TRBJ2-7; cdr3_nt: TGCAGTGCCCCGGGACTAGCGGGAGAAAGGGAGCAGTACTTC; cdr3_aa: CSAPGLAGEREQYF
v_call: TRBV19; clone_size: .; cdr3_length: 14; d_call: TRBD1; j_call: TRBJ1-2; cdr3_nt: TGTGCCAGTAGTATGGACACCGGACAGGGGGGCTACACCTTC; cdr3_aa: CASSMDTGQGGYTF
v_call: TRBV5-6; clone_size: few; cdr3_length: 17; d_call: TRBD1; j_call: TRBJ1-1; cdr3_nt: TGTGCCAGCAGCCTGGTAACCGGCAGGGGGGAAAACACTGAAGCTTTCTTT; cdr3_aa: CASSLVTGRGENTEAFF
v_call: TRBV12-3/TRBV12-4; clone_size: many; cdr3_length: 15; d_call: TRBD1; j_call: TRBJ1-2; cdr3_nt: TGTGCCAGCAGCCGATATAGGACAGGGACCGATGGCTACACCTTC; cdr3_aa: CASSRYRTGTDGYTF
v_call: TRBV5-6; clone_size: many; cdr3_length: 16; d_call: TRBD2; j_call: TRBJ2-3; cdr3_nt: TGTGCCAGCAGCTTGGGATCTAGCGGGGGCACAGATACGCAGTATTTT; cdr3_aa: CASSLGSSGGTDTQYF
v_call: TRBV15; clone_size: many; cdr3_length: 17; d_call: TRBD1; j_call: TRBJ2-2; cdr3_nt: TGTGCCACCAGCAGGGGCGGGACAGGGGGGAACACCGGGGAGCTGTTTTTT; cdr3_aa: CATSRGGTGGNTGELFF
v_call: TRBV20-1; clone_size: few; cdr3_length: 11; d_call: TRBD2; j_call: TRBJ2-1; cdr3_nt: TGCAGTGCTATGGGACTAGCGGAGCAGTTCTTC; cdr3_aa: CSAMGLAEQFF
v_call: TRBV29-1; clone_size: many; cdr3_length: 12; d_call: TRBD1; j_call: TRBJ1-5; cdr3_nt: TGCAGCGTTCTGACAGGGCTTGAGCCCCAGCATTTT; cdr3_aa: CSVLTGLEPQHF
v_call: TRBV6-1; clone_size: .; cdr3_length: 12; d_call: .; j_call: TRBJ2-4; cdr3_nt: TGTGCCAGCACTGACACCCCCGGCTTTCAGTACTTC; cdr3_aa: CASTDTPGFQYF
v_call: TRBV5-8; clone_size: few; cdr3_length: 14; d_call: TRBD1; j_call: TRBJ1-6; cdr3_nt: TGTGCCAGCAGACCCGGGACAGGGGAATCACCCCTCCACTTT; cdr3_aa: CASRPGTGESPLHF
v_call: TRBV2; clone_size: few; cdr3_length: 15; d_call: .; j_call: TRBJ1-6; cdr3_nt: TGTGCCAGCAGTGAAGGGCAGGCCTATAATTCACCCCTCCACTTT; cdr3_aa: CASSEGQAYNSPLHF
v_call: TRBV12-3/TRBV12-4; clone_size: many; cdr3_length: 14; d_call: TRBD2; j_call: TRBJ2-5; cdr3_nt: TGTGCCAGCAGTACTAGCGGGACGGGAGAGACCCAGTACTTC; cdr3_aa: CASSTSGTGETQYF
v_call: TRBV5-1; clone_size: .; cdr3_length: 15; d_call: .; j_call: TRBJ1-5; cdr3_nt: TGCGCCAGCAGCTTATCCGGGTCCATATATCAGCCCCAGCATTTT; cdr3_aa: CASSLSGSIYQPQHF
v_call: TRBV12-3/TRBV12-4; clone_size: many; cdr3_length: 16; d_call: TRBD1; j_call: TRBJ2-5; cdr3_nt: TGTGCCAGCAGTCCGAGGTTGGGACAGTGGGGAGAGACCCAGTACTTC; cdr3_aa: CASSPRLGQWGETQYF
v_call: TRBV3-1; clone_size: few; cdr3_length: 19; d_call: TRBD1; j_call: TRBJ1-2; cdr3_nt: TGTGCCAGCAGCCAAGATGGCTTATTCGACAGGGAGGGTAGCTATGGCTACACCTTC; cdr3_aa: CASSQDGLFDREGSYGYTF
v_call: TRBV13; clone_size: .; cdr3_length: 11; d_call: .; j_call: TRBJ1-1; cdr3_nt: TGTGCCAGCGGCTTAGGCTTGGGGGCTTTCTTT; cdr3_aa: CASGLGLGAFF
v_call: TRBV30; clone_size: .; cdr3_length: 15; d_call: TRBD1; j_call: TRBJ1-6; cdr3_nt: TGTGCCTGGAGGACAGGGAGAGGTTATAATTCACCCCTCCACTTT; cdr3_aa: CAWRTGRGYNSPLHF
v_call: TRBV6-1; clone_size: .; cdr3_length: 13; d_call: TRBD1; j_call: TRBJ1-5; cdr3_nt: TGTGCCAGCAGCCGGACAGGGACTCAGCCCCAGCATTTT; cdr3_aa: CASSRTGTQPQHF
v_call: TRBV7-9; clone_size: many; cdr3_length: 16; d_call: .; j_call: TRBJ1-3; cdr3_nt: TGTGCCAGCAGCGACTCGGGGGGAGTTGGTGGAAACACCATATATTTT; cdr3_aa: CASSDSGGVGGNTIYF
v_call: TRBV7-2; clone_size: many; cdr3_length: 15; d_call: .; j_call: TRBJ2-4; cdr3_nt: TGTGCCAGCAGCTTCGAGGGTCAGGGTATCGACATTCAGTACTTC; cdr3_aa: CASSFEGQGIDIQYF
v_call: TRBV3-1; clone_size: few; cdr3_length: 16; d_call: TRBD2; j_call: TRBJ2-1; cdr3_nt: TGTGCCAGCAGCCTCAGAAAGTTAGCGGGGGACAATGAGCAGTTCTTC; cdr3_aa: CASSLRKLAGDNEQFF
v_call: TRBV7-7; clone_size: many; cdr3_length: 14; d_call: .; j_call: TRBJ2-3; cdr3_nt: TGTGCCAGCAGCTTAGGTACAAGGACAGATACGCAGTATTTT; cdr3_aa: CASSLGTRTDTQYF
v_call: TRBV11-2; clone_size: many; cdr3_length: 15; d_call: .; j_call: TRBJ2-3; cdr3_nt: TGTGCCAGCAGCTTAGAGGGAGTTGGGACAGATACGCAGTATTTT; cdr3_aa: CASSLEGVGTDTQYF
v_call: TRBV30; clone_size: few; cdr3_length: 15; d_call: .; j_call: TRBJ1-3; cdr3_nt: TGTGCCTGGAGTGGTATTCGGGCCTCTGGAAACACCATATATTTT; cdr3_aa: CAWSGIRASGNTIYF
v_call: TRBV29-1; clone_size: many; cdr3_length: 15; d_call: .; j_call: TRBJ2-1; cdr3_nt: TGCAGCGTTGAAGGACTAGTCTCCTCCTACAATGAGCAGTTCTTC; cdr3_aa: CSVEGLVSSYNEQFF
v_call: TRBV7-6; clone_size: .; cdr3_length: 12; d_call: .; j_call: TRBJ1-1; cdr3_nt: TGTGCCAGCACACTCGGGGGGTCTGAAGCTTTCTTT; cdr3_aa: CASTLGGSEAFF
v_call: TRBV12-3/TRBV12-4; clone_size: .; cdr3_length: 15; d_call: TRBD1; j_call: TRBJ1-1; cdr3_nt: TGTGCCAGCAGTCGGGACAGATTGGGCCACACTGAAGCTTTCTTT; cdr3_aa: CASSRDRLGHTEAFF